This T cell receptor (beta chain) emerged from a study of T cells in Graves' hyperthyroidism and ophthalmopathy. A remark on this clonotype: The antigen is unknown.

Using RNA transcripts as the source, TCR beta CDR3 regions were amplified. Using the HTBI primer set, a first-round RT-PCR was run on the TCR CDR3. TCRdb reprocessed the multiplex PCR reads via MiXCR and lists one record per CDR3 protein. The sample gives 400,000 to 450,000 distinct CDR3 sequences, around 15% of which show up once; about 13% is in the top ten. Regarding the study as a whole: Blood also showed most of the thyroid clonotypes that were expanded above 0.001. A model of 13 V-J pairs discriminated ophthalmopathy from stable hyperthyroidism.

CDR1 and CDR2 from the germline V gene are KGHSH and LQKENI. This CDR3 has 15 amino acids. J was trimmed by 6 bases and V by 3 bases; bases with no gene match: 6. Orbital computed tomography and thyroid ultrasound, together with serum TRAb and thyroxine and clinical symptoms, were used for diagnoses. PBMCs were obtained from 10 ml fresh peripheral blood. Sequences were obtained from blood. This chain connects TRBV18 to TRBJ2-1; 9 bases fit TRBD1. The sequence came from a man between 18 and 29 years old with Graves' ophthalmopathy. This CDR3 reads CASSPGTGNGNEQFF. CDR3 in DNA: TGTGCCAGCTCACCCGGGACAGGGAACGGCAATGAGCAGTTCTTC.